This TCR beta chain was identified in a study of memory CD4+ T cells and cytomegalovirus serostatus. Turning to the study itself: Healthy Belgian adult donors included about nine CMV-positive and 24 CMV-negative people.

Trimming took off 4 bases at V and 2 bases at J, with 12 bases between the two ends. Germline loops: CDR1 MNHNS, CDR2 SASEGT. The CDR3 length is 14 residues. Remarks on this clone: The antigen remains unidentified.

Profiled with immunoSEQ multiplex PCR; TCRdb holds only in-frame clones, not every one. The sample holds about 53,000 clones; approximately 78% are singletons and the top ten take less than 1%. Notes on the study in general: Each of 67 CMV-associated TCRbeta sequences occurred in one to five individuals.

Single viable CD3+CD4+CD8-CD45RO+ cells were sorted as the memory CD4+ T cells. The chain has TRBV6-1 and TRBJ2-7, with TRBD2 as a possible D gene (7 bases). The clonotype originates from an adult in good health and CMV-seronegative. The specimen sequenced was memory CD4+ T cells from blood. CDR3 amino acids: CASSGGGTTYEQYF. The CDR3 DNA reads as TGTGCCAGCAGTGGAGGGGGGACTACCTACGAGCAGTACTTC.